Presented here are 20 T cell receptor beta chains from one specimen sequenced in a study of blood T cell repertoires in COVID-19 (TCRdb year 2020). Libraries were built with the immunoSEQ multiplex PCR assay. Drawn from immuneACCESS, this table holds only the in-frame rearrangements with V and J called that TCRdb kept. Clones are partly lost; checked studies trace under half to an unresolved V gene and leave the rest unexplained. For this sample the table gives about 210,000 clones, of which 83% were detected only once. The leading ten clones occupy 2% to 3% of the sample. Sequencing was done on a sample of peripheral blood. The receptors derive from a woman between 40 and 50 years old with active or convalescent COVID-19.

The chain joins TRBV19 to TRBJ2-3; 7 bases agree with TRBD2. Trimming took 8 bases from V and 4 from J; bases not matched to a gene: 12. The CDR3 spans 15 residues. Germline values: CDR1 LNHDA, CDR2 SQIVND (reference sequence). CDR3 DNA: TGTGCCAGTGGGAGCGGGGCCGTTCCGGCAGATACGCAGTATTTT. The encoded protein is CASGSGAVPADTQYF.

V is TRBV7-9 and J is TRBJ1-2; D not certain. This CDR3 is built from 11 residues. V shed 5 bases and J shed 4 bases, with 5 bases lying between them. In germline, CDR1 is SEHNR, CDR2 FQNEAQ (reference sequence). The CDR3 reads CASSPSYGYTF. As DNA, the CDR3 is TGTGCCAGCAGCCCCAGCTATGGCTACACCTTC.

This clone was observed a few times. The chain recombines TRBV2 with TRBJ1-5, with unresolved D. In germline, CDR1 is SNHLY, CDR2 FYNNEI. The CDR3 contains 15 residues. The germline V and J ends were trimmed by 1 base and 4 bases, with 11 bases remaining between them. The CDR3: CASSEGLAANQPQHF. The DNA of the CDR3 is TGTGCCAGCAGTGAAGGCTTGGCAGCGAATCAGCCCCAGCATTTT. The complete variable domain, with remaining parts taken from reference TRBV2 and TRBJ1-5, reads EPEVTQTPSHQVTQMGQEVILRCVPISNHLYFYWYRQILGQKVEFLVSFYNNEISEKSEIFDDQFSVERPDGSNFTLKIRSTKLEDSAMYFCASSEGLAANQPQHFGDGTRLSIL.

The rearrangement uses TRBV6-5 and TRBJ1-5; D is perhaps TRBD1 (6 bases). Trimming shortened V by 2 bases and J by 7 bases, and 12 bases separated the two germline ends. The CDR3 loop spans 14 amino acids. Germline V gene lookup returns CDR1 MNHEY and CDR2 SVGAGI. The DNA of the CDR3 is TGTGCCAGCAGTTACGAATACAGGGACCAGCCCCAGCATTTT. Amino acids: CASSYEYRDQPQHF.

This sequence joins TRBV2 and TRBJ2-5; tentative D call: TRBD2 (6 bases). Trimming pared 9 bases from V and 0 bases from J, leaving 8 bases between. Germline V gene sequence: CDR1 SNHLY, CDR2 FYNNEI. This CDR3 region has 12 residues. CDR3 loop: CASRRDQETQYF. The DNA for the CDR3 is TGTGCCAGTAGGAGGGACCAAGAGACCCAGTACTTC.

This clone was seen a handful of times. The gene calls are TRBV11-2 and TRBJ2-7, with D possibly being TRBD2 (5 bases). Trimming pared 6 bases from V and 1 base from J, leaving 13 bases between. The CDR3 is 14 residues long. Germline V CDR1 and CDR2: SGHAT, FQNNGV. The DNA for the CDR3 is TGTGCCAGCAGACCAGAGGGCTGGTCCTACGAGCAGTACTTC. This encodes CASRPEGWSYEQYF. Full variable domain (remainder filled in from reference TRBV11-2 and TRBJ2-7): EAGVAQSPRYKIIEKRQSVAFWCNPISGHATLYWYQQILGQGPKLLIQFQNNGVVDDSQLPKDRFSAERLKGVDSTLKIQPAKLEDSAVYLCASRPEGWSYEQYFGPGTRLTVT.

The V gene is TRBV6-4, the J gene TRBJ1-2; D gene uncertain. The CDR3 consists of 15 residues. V lost 4 bases and J lost 3, with 15 bases in between. The germline V gene has CDR1 MRHNA and CDR2 SNTAGT. CDR3 nucleotide sequence: TGTGCCAGCAGTGTGACGGTTGAGGGAGACTATGGCTACACCTTC. It encodes CASSVTVEGDYGYTF.

In its sample, this clone was seen a few times. The chain is built from TRBV5-1 and TRBJ1-2, with D uncertain. The CDR3 extends over 14 amino acids. In germline, CDR1 is SGHRS, CDR2 YFSETQ. Trimming took 0 bases from V and 8 from J, leaving 14 bases between them. As DNA, the CDR3 is TGCGCCAGCAGCTTGGCTCGGGATTTGGGCGGCTACACCTTC. Translation gives CASSLARDLGGYTF.

This chain connects TRBV5-1 to TRBJ2-3; 11 bases agree with TRBD2. V lost 4 bases and J lost 2; bases outside the gene matches: 6. The CDR3 loop spans 16 amino acids. Germline lookup yields CDR1 SGHRS and CDR2 YFSETQ. The CDR3 sequence: CASSQKTSGVTDTQYF. In DNA form, the CDR3 reads TGCGCCAGCAGCCAAAAGACTAGCGGGGTCACAGATACGCAGTATTTT.

For the CDR3, the DNA is TGTGCCAGCAGCCCTAGTCGGACAGATAACTATGGCTACACCTTC. The encoded protein is CASSPSRTDNYGYTF. The V gene is TRBV11-3, the J gene TRBJ1-2; tentative D call: TRBD1 (6 bases). Germline-derived CDR1 and CDR2 are SGHNT and YENEEA. V dropped 5 bases and J dropped 1 base, with 14 bases sitting between them. The CDR3 has 15 residues.

The chain uses TRBV2 and TRBJ1-5; maybe TRBD1 (6 bases). Germline CDR1 SNHLY, CDR2 FYNNEI. Deletions cut 8 bases from V and 4 bases from J, with 12 bases between. The CDR3 is 13 amino acids. The CDR3 DNA follows: TGTGCCAGCTCAGGGGATTCTAATCAGCCCCAGCATTTT. This encodes CASSGDSNQPQHF. Based on the CDR3 plus reference TRBV2 and TRBJ1-5, the full variable domain is EPEVTQTPSHQVTQMGQEVILRCVPISNHLYFYWYRQILGQKVEFLVSFYNNEISEKSEIFDDQFSVERPDGSNFTLKIRSTKLEDSAMYFCASSGDSNQPQHFGDGTRLSIL.

This clone was counted once. The chain uses TRBV5-5 and TRBJ2-7, with 11 bases fitting TRBD2. The V gene's germline CDR1 is SGHKS and CDR2 YYEKEE (reference sequence). With V trimmed by 4 bases and J by 7 bases, 10 bases remained unmatched. CDR3 length: 15 residues. CDR3 nucleotide sequence: TGTGCCAGCAGCCCCCGACTAGCGGGACTGAGGGAGCAGTACTTC. Protein sequence: CASSPRLAGLREQYF.

The gene calls are TRBV15 and TRBJ1-1, with unresolved D. The CDR3 contains 16 residues. With 1 base removed from V and 3 bases from J, the gap between germline ends came to 15 bases. Germline V gives CDR1 LNHNV, CDR2 YYDKDF (reference sequence). The CDR3 nucleotides read TGTGCCACCAGCAGAGGGATCGGGATTGGGGACACTGAAGCTTTCTTT. As protein: CATSRGIGIGDTEAFF.

CDR3 protein: CASSQELPGSPRQFF. The CDR3 DNA is TGCGCCAGCAGCCAAGAACTGCCGGGGTCCCCTAGGCAGTTCTTC. V gene TRBV4-1 combines with J gene TRBJ2-1, with D perhaps matching TRBD2 (5 bases). V was trimmed by 0 bases and J by 12 bases, leaving 18 bases between them. This CDR3 is built from 15 residues. Germline V lookup: CDR1 MGHRA, CDR2 YSYEKL.

The genes are TRBV6-5 and TRBJ1-3, with 9 bases that match TRBD1. The V segment lost 7 bases and the J segment 4 bases; nucleotides outside the gene matches: 5. From germline, CDR1 is MNHEY and CDR2 SVGAGI. CDR3 length: 14 residues. The CDR3: CASIGTGYGNTIYF. CDR3 nucleotide sequence: TGTGCCAGCATTGGGACAGGGTACGGAAACACCATATATTTT.

The chain combines TRBV30 with TRBJ1-5; D gene uncertain. Germline V CDR1 and CDR2: GTSNPN, SVGIG (reference sequence). With 1 base removed from V and 2 bases from J, the gap between germline ends came to 6 bases. The length of the CDR3 is 13 residues. The CDR3 DNA reads TGTGCCTGGAGTGGGAGTGGCAATCAGCCCCAGCATTTT. Translated, it gives CAWSGSGNQPQHF.

Turning to this clone: This same CDR3 is encoded by further DNA sequences in the sample. This chain links TRBV18 with TRBJ1-5; 10 bases match TRBD1. J gave up 7 bases and V 3 bases, and 3 bases lay outside the gene matches. Germline CDR1 reads KGHSH; CDR2 reads LQKENI. The CDR3 runs 14 residues. CDR3 nucleotides: TGTGCCAGCTCACCTGGGACAGGGGACCAGCCCCAGCATTTT. Its translation is CASSPGTGDQPQHF.

The CDR3 region is CASSLGLAQRGYNEQFF. The CDR3 region has the DNA TGTGCCAGCAGCTTAGGCTTGGCGCAGCGGGGGTACAATGAGCAGTTCTTC. V is TRBV7-2 and J is TRBJ2-1, with 8 positions matching TRBD2. CDR3 length: 17 amino acids. CDR1 is SGHTA, CDR2 FQGNSA, per germline. The junction had 9 bases not matched to a gene; V was cut back by 1 base and J by 4 bases.

This clone ranks as medium-sized. J is TRBJ2-7 and V is TRBV5-1, with TRBD1 as a possible D gene (7 bases). V shed 3 bases and J shed 2 bases, with 12 bases lying between them. This CDR3 comprises 14 residues. CDR1 SGHRS and CDR2 YFSETQ come from the germline V gene. CDR3 bases: TGCGCCAGCAGCTCCCAGGGGGGCCCCTACGAGCAGTACTTC. This gives the protein CASSSQGGPYEQYF. Full variable domain (rest looked up from reference TRBV5-1 and TRBJ2-7): KAGVTQTPRYLIKTRGQQVTLSCSPISGHRSVSWYQQTPGQGLQFLFEYFSETQRNKGNFPGRFSGRQFSNSRSEMNVSTLELGDSALYLCASSSQGGPYEQYFGPGTRLTVT.

The V call is TRBV28, the J call TRBJ2-3; 8 bases align to TRBD2. With 5 bases clipped from V and 2 bases from J, the junction kept 6 bases outside the gene matches. The CDR3 has 15 amino acids. The germline CDR1 and CDR2 sequences are MDHEN and SYDVKM. The CDR3 sequence: CASSVERGYTDTQYF. The CDR3 coding sequence is TGTGCCAGCAGTGTTGAGCGGGGGTACACAGATACGCAGTATTTT.